This T cell receptor beta chain was sequenced during a study of blood T cell repertoires in COVID-19. Original processing methods: Reference gene primer amplification in the assay estimated nucleated cell counts. TCRdb keeps only in-frame clones here, not all; method: immunoSEQ multiplex PCR. V and J calls and clone size are given by that table; D and trimming were obtained from the DNA. The profile shows over 110,000 clones, 80% to 90% of them singletons. The CDR3 has 12 amino acids. V dropped 4 bases and J dropped 5 bases, with 6 bases sitting between them. Germline V gene lookup returns CDR1 LNHDA and CDR2 SQIVND (reference sequence). This clone was counted a single time.

The source material was peripheral blood. The V call is TRBV19, the J call TRBJ1-5; D is uncertain. The receptor comes from a man aged 55 to 70 with active or convalescent COVID-19. CDR3 in DNA: TGTGCCAGTAGTAGGGGAGATCAGCCCCAGCATTTT. It encodes CASSRGDQPQHF.